These 17 T cell receptor beta chains were sequenced from one sample in a study of blood T cells in healthy people across ages. The second PCR ran roughly 7 to 12 cycles with a sample-barcoded 5' primer and J-beta primers. TCRdb reprocessed the 5' RACE reads with MiXCR, giving one entry per CDR3 protein. Of under 950,000 distinct CDR3 sequences in the sample, about a fifth were seen once. Sequencing input: blood. The receptor set was obtained from a man aged 65-85 years in good health.

The V and J genes are TRBV12-3 or TRBV12-4 and TRBJ2-1; no definite D call. Trimming removed 5 bases at V and 4 bases at J, with 15 bases between. The CDR3 covers 15 residues. Here the CDR3 DNA reads TGTGCCAGCAGTCCCGTGGAGTTCCGGTACAATGAGCAGTTCTTC. As protein: CASSPVEFRYNEQFF.

The V gene is TRBV24-1, the J gene TRBJ2-1; D may match TRBD1 or TRBD2 (5 bases each). The V and J ends lost 3 bases and 3 bases respectively, with 17 bases between them. Germline CDR1 KGHDR, CDR2 SFDVKD. The CDR3 has 17 amino acids. The CDR3 sequence is CATSDSSGQRSYNEQFF. For the CDR3, the DNA is TGTGCCACCAGTGATAGCTCAGGGCAGCGGAGCTACAATGAGCAGTTCTTC.

This clonotype was seen more than once but under ten times. The chain has TRBV30 and TRBJ2-5; 8 bases map to TRBD2. Near its end, the DNA agrees better with TRBJ2-1, so the J call may be wrong. Germline V gene data show CDR1 as GTSNPN and CDR2 as SVGIG (reference sequence). The CDR3 loop spans 17 amino acids. The CDR3 protein is CAWSLSLSGDIRNEQFF. In nucleotides, the CDR3 is TGTGCCTGGAGTTTATCCCTTAGCGGGGACATCCGCAATGAGCAGTTCTTC.

This clonotype was seen a handful of times. The chain is built from TRBV11-2 and TRBJ2-3; D may be TRBD2 (6 bases). This CDR3 comprises 15 residues. Germline V gene sequence: CDR1 SGHAT, CDR2 FQNNGV. V was pared by 0 bases and J by 4 bases, with 11 bases between. Here the CDR3 reads CASSLDPGGADTQYF. CDR3 nucleotide sequence: TGTGCCAGCAGCTTAGACCCAGGAGGGGCAGATACGCAGTATTTT.

This clonotype was counted only a few times. The chain uses TRBV7-2 and TRBJ2-5; 8 bases align to TRBD2. Looked up from germline, CDR1 is SGHTA and CDR2 is FQGNSA. The CDR3 is 16 residues long. V lost 0 bases and J lost 3; bases outside the gene matches: 6. The chain's CDR3 is CASSLAPTSGKETQYF. The CDR3 bases are TGTGCCAGCAGCTTAGCGCCCACTAGCGGTAAAGAGACCCAGTACTTC.

The chain is built from TRBV20-1 and TRBJ2-1, with 8 bases lining up with TRBD2. The CDR3 extends over 16 amino acids. Germline CDR1 and CDR2: DFQATT and SNEGSKA (reference sequence). V lost 0 bases and J lost 0; bases outside the gene matches: 4. CDR3 amino acids: CSARESGGLSYNEQFF. CDR3 bases: TGCAGTGCTAGAGAGAGCGGGGGCCTCTCCTACAATGAGCAGTTCTTC.

The gene calls are TRBV29-1 and TRBJ2-3; D is possibly TRBD1 or TRBD2 (5 bases each). The germline V gene has CDR1 SQVTM and CDR2 ANQGSEA. V dropped 7 bases and J dropped 2 bases, with 13 bases sitting between them. The CDR3 loop spans 13 amino acids. The CDR3 here is CSATGTYTDTQYF. CDR3 in DNA: TGCAGCGCGACCGGGACCTACACAGATACGCAGTATTTT.

The sample holds a few counts of this clonotype. The genes are TRBV6-1 and TRBJ1-5; the match to TRBD1 covers 11 bases. The CDR3 extends over 17 amino acids. V lost 6 bases, J lost 2 bases, and 9 bases stayed unmatched. Germline loops: CDR1 MNHNS, CDR2 SASEGT. CDR3 residues: CASRPRTGGFGNQPQHF. CDR3 sequence (DNA): TGTGCCAGCAGACCGCGGACAGGGGGCTTTGGCAATCAGCCCCAGCATTTT.

This clonotype was picked up a small number of times. This chain links TRBV10-3 with TRBJ2-3; no clear D gene. Germline CDR1 reads ENHRY; CDR2 reads SYGVKD. The CDR3 is 11 residues long. Trimming cost V 3 bases and J 7 bases, with 5 bases left between them. For the CDR3, the DNA is TGTGCCATCAGTGAAGGCCATACGCAGTATTTT. It translates to CAISEGHTQYF.

This clonotype was recorded many times. The genes are TRBV29-1 and TRBJ1-5; 8 bases fit TRBD1. The CDR3 loop spans 13 amino acids. V was pared by 4 bases and J by 3 bases, with 2 bases of the junction left unmatched. The germline V gene has CDR1 SQVTM and CDR2 ANQGSEA. This CDR3 is CSVAQGVNQPQHF. The CDR3 DNA reads TGCAGCGTTGCACAGGGGGTCAATCAGCCCCAGCATTTT.

This clonotype came up a few times. CDR3 coding DNA: TGTGCCAGCAGCTTAGCAGTGGGGACAGAGTATGGCTACACCTTC. As protein: CASSLAVGTEYGYTF. V is TRBV7-9 and J is TRBJ1-2; 7 bases agree with TRBD1. V trimming: 0 bases; J trimming: 5 bases; junction bases outside the gene matches: 6. The germline V gene has CDR1 SEHNR and CDR2 FQNEAQ (reference sequence). The CDR3 contains 15 residues.

In its sample, this clonotype was seen a few times. This sequence joins TRBV6-2 or TRBV6-3 and TRBJ2-7; D is undetermined. Trimming took 0 bases from V and 3 from J, leaving 12 bases between them. Germline V gene lookup returns CDR1 MNHEY and CDR2 SVGEGT. The length of the CDR3 is 15 residues. The DNA for the CDR3 is TGTGCCAGCAGTTACTCGACGCGAACTCTCTACGAGCAGTACGTC. As protein: CASSYSTRTLYEQYV.

The gene calls are TRBV29-1 and TRBJ2-1; TRBD2 might be the D (5 bases). This CDR3 is built from 12 residues. Trimming pared 2 bases from V and 8 bases from J, leaving 10 bases between. Germline V gene data show CDR1 as SQVTM and CDR2 as ANQGSEA. This CDR3 reads CSVELATYEQFF. CDR3 DNA: TGCAGCGTTGAACTAGCAACATATGAGCAGTTCTTC.

The genes are TRBV5-1 and TRBJ2-2; 10 bases match TRBD2. The CDR3 loop spans 17 amino acids. V was clipped by 2 bases and J by 4 bases; unmatched bases: 8. CDR1 is SGHRS and CDR2 is YFSETQ in the germline V gene. CDR3 nucleotide sequence: TGCGCCAGCAGCTTTACACTAGCGGGGCTTACCACCGGGGAGCTGTTTTTT. Protein: CASSFTLAGLTTGELFF.

CDR3 residues: CASSYGGDYNEQFF. The CDR3 DNA follows: TGCGCCAGCAGCTACGGGGGGGACTACAATGAGCAGTTCTTC. V usage is TRBV4-1 and J usage is TRBJ2-1; TRBD2 aligns across 8 bases. Germline trimming cut 5 bases from V and 3 bases from J; bases unmatched to any gene: 3. The CDR3 extends over 14 amino acids. CDR1 MGHRA and CDR2 YSYEKL come from the germline V gene.

This clonotype was found a few times. The rearrangement uses TRBV5-6 and TRBJ2-1; possibly TRBD1 for D (5 bases). With the DNA end fitting TRBJ2-7 better, the J assignment may be wrong. The CDR3 covers 12 residues. Germline loops: CDR1 SGHDT, CDR2 YYEEEE. Here the CDR3 reads CASSFAGLEQYV. In nucleotides, the CDR3 is TGTGCCAGCAGCTTTGCAGGGCTCGAGCAGTACGTC.

This sequence joins TRBV5-1 and TRBJ2-5, with no clear D. Germline values: CDR1 SGHRS, CDR2 YFSETQ. V gave up 4 bases and J gave up 5 bases, with 12 bases separating them. The CDR3 consists of 13 residues. The CDR3 protein is CASSGGVVETQYF. CDR3 in DNA: TGCGCCAGCAGCGGCGGTGTTGTCGAGACCCAGTACTTC. The entire variable domain, with the rest obtained from reference TRBV5-1 and TRBJ2-5, is as follows: KAGVTQTPRYLIKTRGQQVTLSCSPISGHRSVSWYQQTPGQGLQFLFEYFSETQRNKGNFPGRFSGRQFSNSRSEMNVSTLELGDSALYLCASSGGVVETQYFGPGTRLLVL.